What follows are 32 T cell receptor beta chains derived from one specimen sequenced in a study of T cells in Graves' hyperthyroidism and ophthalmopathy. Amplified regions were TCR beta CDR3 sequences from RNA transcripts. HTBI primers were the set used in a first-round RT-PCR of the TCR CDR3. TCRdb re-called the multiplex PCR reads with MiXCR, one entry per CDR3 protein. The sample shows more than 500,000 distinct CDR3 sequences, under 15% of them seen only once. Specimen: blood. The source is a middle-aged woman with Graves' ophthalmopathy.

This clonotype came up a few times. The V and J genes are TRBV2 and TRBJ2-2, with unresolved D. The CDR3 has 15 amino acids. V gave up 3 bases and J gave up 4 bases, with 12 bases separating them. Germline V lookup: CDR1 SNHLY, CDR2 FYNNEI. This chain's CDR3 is CASSEGFSGTGELFF. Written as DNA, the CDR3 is TGTGCCAGCAGTGAGGGGTTTAGTGGCACCGGGGAGCTGTTTTTT.

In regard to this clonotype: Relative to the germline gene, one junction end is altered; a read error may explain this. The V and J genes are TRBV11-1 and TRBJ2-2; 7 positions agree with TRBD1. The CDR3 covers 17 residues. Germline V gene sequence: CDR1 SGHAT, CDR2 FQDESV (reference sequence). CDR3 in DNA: TGTGCCAGCAGCTTAAGGCCTCGGGACAGCTTATCCGGGGAGCCGTTTTTT. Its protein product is CASSLRPRDSLSGEPFF.

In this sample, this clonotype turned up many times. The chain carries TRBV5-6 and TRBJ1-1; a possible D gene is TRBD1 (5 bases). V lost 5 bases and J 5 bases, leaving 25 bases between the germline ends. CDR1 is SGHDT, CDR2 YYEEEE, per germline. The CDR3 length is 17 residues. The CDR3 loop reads CASRLGGVDGLVTEAFF. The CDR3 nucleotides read TGTGCCAGCAGGCTTGGGGGGGTCGACGGCTTAGTAACTGAAGCTTTCTTT. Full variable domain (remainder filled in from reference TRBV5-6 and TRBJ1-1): DAGVTQSPTHLIKTRGQQVTLRCSPKSGHDTVSWYQQALGQGPQFIFQYYEEEERQRGNFPDRFSGHQFPNYSSELNVNALLLGDSALYLCASRLGGVDGLVTEAFFGQGTRLTVV.

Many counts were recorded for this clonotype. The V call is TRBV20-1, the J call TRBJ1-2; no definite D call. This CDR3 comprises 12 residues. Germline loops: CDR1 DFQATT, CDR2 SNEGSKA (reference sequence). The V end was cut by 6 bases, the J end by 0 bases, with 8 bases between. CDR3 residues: CSATGPNYGYTF. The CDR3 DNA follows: TGCAGTGCCACCGGACCTAACTATGGCTACACCTTC.

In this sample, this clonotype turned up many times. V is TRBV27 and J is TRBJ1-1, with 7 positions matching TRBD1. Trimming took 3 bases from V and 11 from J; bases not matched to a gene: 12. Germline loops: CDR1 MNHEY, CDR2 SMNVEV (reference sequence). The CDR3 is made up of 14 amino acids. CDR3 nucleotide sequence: TGTGCCAGCAGTTTTGGAGGGGGCCTCCTTGAGGCTTTCTTT. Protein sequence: CASSFGGGLLEAFF.

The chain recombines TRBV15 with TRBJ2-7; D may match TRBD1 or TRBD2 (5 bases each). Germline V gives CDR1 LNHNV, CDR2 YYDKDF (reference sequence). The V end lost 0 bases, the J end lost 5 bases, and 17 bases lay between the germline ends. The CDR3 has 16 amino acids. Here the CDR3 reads CATSRDLGPPANEQYF. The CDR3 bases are TGTGCCACCAGCAGAGATCTGGGACCCCCCGCGAACGAGCAGTACTTC.

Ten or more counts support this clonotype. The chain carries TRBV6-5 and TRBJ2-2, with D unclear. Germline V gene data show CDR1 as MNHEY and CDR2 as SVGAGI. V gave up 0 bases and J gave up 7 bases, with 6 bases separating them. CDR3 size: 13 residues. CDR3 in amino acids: CASSYSRNGELFF. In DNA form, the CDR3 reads TGTGCCAGCAGTTACTCTAGGAACGGGGAGCTGTTTTTT.

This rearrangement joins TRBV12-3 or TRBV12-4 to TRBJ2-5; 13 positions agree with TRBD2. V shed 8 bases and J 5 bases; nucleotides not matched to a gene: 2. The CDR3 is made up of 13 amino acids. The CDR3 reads CASGLAGVETQYF. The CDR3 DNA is TGTGCCAGCGGACTAGCGGGAGTCGAGACCCAGTACTTC.

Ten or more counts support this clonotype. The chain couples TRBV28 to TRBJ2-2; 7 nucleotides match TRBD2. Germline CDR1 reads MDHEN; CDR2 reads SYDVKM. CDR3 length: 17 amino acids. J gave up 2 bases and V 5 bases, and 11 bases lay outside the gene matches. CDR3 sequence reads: CASSPLGGRRNTGELFF. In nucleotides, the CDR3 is TGTGCCAGCAGTCCCCTCGGGGGGAGGAGAAACACCGGGGAGCTGTTTTTT.

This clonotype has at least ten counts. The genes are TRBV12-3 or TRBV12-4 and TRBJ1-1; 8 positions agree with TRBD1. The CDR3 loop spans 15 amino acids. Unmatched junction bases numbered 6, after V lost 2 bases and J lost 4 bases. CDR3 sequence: CASSLRGRGPTEAFF. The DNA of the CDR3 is TGTGCCAGCAGTTTAAGAGGCAGGGGGCCCACTGAAGCTTTCTTT.

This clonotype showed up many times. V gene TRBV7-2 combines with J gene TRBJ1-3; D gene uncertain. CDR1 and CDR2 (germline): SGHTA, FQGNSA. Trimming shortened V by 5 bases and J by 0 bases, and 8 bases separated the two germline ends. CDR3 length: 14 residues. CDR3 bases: TGTGCCAGCAGCCAGCTTAGCTCTGGAAACACCATATATTTT. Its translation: CASSQLSSGNTIYF.

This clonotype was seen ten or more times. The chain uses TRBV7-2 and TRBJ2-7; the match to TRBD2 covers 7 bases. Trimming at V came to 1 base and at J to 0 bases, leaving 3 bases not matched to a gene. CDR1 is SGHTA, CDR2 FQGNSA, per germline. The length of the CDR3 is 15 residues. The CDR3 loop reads CASSLEASGSYEQYF. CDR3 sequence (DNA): TGTGCCAGCAGCTTAGAGGCTAGCGGCTCCTACGAGCAGTACTTC.

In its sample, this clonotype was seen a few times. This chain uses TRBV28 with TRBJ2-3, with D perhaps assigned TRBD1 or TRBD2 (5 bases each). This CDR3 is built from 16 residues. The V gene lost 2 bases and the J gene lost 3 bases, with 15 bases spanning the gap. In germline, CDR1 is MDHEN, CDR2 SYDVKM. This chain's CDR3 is CASSLEPGRSTDTQYF. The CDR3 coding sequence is TGTGCCAGCAGTTTAGAGCCGGGACGAAGTACAGATACGCAGTATTTT.

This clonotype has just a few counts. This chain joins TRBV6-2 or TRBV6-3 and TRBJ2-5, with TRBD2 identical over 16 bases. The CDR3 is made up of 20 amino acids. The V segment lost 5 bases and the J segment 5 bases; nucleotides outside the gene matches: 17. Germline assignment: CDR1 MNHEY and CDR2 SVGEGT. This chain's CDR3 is CASSTHSGLAGGSASETQYF. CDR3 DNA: TGTGCCAGCAGTACCCACTCGGGACTAGCGGGAGGGTCCGCAAGTGAGACCCAGTACTTC.

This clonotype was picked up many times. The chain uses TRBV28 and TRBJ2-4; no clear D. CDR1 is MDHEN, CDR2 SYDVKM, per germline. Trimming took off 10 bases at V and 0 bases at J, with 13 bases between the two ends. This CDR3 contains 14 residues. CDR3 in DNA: TGTGCCACCCTCCCCACGCTAGCCAAAAACATTCAGTACTTC. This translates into CATLPTLAKNIQYF.

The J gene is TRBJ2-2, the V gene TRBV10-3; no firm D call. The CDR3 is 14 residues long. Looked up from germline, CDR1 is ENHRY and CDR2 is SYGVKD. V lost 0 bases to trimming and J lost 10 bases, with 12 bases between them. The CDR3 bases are TGTGCCATCAGTGAGTCGAAAGGGTCCGCGGAGCTGTTTTTT. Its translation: CAISESKGSAELFF.

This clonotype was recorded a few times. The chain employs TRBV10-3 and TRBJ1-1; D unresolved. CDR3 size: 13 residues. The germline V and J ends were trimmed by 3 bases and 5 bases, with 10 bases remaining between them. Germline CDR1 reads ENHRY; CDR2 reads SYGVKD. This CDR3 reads CAISEPTGTEAFF. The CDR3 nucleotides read TGTGCCATCAGTGAACCGACCGGGACTGAAGCTTTCTTT.

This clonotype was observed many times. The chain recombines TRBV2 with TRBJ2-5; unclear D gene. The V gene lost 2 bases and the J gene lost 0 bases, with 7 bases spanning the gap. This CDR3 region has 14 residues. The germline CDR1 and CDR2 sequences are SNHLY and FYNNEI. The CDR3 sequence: CASSESVYQETQYF. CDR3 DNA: TGTGCCAGCAGTGAATCAGTGTACCAAGAGACCCAGTACTTC.

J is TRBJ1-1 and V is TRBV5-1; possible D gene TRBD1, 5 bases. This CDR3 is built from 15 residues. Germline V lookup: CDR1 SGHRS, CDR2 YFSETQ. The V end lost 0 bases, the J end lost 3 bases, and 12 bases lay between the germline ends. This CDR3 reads CASSLVPGRDTEAFF. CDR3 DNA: TGCGCCAGCAGCTTGGTTCCAGGGAGGGACACTGAAGCTTTCTTT.

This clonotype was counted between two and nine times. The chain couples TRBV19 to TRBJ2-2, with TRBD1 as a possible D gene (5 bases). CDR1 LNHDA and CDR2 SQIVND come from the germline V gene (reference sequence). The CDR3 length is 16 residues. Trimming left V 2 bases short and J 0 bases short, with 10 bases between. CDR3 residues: CASSIPWTPNTGELFF. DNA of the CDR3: TGTGCCAGTAGTATACCCTGGACACCGAACACCGGGGAGCTGTTTTTT.

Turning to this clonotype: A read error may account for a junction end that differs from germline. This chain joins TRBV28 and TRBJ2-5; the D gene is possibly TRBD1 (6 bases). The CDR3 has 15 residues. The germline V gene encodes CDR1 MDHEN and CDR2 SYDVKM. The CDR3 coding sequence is TGCGCCAGCAGCCAACTACCCAGGGGCGGTGAGGCCCAGTACTTC. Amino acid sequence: CASSQLPRGGEAQYF.

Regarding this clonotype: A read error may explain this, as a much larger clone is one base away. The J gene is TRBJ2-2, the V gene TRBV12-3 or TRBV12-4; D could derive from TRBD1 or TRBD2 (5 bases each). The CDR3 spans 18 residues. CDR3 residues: CAGSAREAVVEDTGELFF. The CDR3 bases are TGTGCCGGCAGCGCCAGGGAAGCGGTGGTCGAAGACACCGGGGAGCTGTTTTTT.

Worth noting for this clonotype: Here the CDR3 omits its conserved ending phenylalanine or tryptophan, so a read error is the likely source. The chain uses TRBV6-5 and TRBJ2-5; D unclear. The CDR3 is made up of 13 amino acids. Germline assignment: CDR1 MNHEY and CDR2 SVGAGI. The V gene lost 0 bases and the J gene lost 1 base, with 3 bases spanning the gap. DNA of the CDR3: TGTGCCAGCAGTTACTCGGTCCAAGAGACCCAGTACCTC. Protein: CASSYSVQETQYL.

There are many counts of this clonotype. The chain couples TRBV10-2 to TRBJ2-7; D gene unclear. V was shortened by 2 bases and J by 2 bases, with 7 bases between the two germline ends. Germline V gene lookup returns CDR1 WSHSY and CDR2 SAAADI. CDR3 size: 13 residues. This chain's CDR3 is CASSEGLTYEQYF. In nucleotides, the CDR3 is TGCGCCAGCAGTGAGGGTCTGACCTACGAGCAGTACTTC.

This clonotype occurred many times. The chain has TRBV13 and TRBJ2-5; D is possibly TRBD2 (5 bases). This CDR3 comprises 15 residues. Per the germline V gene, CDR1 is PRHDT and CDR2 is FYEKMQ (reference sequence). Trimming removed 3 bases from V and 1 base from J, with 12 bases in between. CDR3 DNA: TGTGCCAGCAGCTTTCTTGGTGGGAGCCAAGAGACCCAGTACTTC. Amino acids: CASSFLGGSQETQYF.

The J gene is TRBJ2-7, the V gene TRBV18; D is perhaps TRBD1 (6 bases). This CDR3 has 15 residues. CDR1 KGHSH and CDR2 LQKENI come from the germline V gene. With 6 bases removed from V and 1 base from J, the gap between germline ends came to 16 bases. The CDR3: CASSEDSFSSYEQYF. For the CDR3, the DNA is TGTGCCAGCTCGGAGGACAGTTTTTCGTCCTACGAGCAGTACTTC.

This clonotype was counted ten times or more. CDR3 in DNA: TGTGCCTGGACCCCTTCGGACAGGGTTGTCTATGGCTACACCTTC. Encoded protein: CAWTPSDRVVYGYTF. The chain uses TRBV30 and TRBJ1-2; 8 positions agree with TRBD1. The CDR3 extends over 15 amino acids. The germline V gene encodes CDR1 GTSNPN and CDR2 SVGIG (reference sequence). With 4 bases clipped from V and 4 bases from J, the junction kept 11 bases outside the gene matches.

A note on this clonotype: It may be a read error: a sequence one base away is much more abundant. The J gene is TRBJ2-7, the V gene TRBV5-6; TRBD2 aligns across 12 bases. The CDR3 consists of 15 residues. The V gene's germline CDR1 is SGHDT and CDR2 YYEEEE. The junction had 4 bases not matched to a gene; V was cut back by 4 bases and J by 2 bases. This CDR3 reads CASSRLAGETYEQYF. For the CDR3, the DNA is TGTGCCAGCAGCCGACTAGCGGGAGAAACCTACGAGCAGTACTTC.

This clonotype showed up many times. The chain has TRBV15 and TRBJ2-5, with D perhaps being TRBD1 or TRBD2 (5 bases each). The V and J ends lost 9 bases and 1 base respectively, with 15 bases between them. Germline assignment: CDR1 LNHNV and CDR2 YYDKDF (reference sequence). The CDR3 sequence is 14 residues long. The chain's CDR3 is CATRSQGPQETQYF. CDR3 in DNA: TGTGCCACGAGAAGCCAGGGACCCCAAGAGACCCAGTACTTC.

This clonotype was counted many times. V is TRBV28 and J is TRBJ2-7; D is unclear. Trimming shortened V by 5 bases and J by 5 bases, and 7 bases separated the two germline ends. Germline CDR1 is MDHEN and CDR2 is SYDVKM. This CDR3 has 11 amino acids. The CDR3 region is CASSIPDEQYF. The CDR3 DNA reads TGTGCCAGCAGTATCCCAGACGAGCAGTACTTC.

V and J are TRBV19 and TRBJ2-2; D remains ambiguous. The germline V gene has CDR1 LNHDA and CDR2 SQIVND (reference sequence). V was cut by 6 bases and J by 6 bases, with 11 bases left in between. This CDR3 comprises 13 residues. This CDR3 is CASRLSPPGELFF. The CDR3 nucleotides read TGTGCCAGTAGGCTTAGCCCGCCCGGGGAGCTGTTTTTT.

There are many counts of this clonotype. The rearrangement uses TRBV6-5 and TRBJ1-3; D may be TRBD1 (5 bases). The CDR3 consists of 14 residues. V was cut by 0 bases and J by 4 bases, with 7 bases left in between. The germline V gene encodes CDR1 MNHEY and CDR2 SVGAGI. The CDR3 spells CASSYSRGGNTIYF. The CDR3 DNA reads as TGTGCCAGCAGTTACTCTCGGGGGGGAAACACCATATATTTT.